The 15 T cell receptor beta chains below all came from one sample that was sequenced in a study of cytomegalovirus exposure and HLA in healthy donors. Vbeta (60) and Jbeta (13) primers were used in the PCR. Profiling relied on immunoSEQ multiplex PCR, and the TCRdb table lists in-frame clones only, not all of them. The data contain about 130,000 clones, approximately 87% of them singletons. The specimen was PBMCs. These receptors originate from a man younger than 35 in good health and CMV-seropositive.

This sequence joins TRBV5-4 and TRBJ2-7, with 11 bases fitting TRBD2. Germline lookup yields CDR1 SGHNT and CDR2 YYREEE (reference sequence). This CDR3 is built from 16 residues. V was clipped by 3 bases and J by 5 bases; unmatched bases: 10. CDR3 residues: CASSSLLAGGYHEQYF. The DNA for the CDR3 is TGTGCCAGCAGCTCCCTCCTAGCGGGGGGTTACCACGAGCAGTACTTC.

This clone was observed a single time. The chain is built from TRBV6-1 and TRBJ2-1; 8 bases line up with TRBD2. The CDR3 totals 14 residues. Germline V gene lookup returns CDR1 MNHNS and CDR2 SASEGT. J gave up 7 bases and V 6 bases, and 8 bases lay outside the gene matches. The CDR3 bases are TGTGCCAGCAGATATAACGGGGGGGCAAATGAGCAGTTCTTC. This encodes CASRYNGGANEQFF.

This clone was seen once. The chain links TRBV4-1 to TRBJ1-4; D is unclear. Trimming took off 4 bases at V and 7 bases at J, with 13 bases between the two ends. The CDR3 loop spans 14 amino acids. Germline CDR1 MGHRA, CDR2 YSYEKL. The CDR3 here is CASSPTRSSEKLFF. The CDR3 DNA is TGCGCCAGCAGCCCTACTAGGTCGAGTGAAAAACTGTTTTTT.

The V and J genes are TRBV5-5 and TRBJ2-1; 11 positions agree with TRBD2. CDR3 length equals 14 residues. Germline V gives CDR1 SGHKS, CDR2 YYEKEE (reference sequence). V trimming: 5 bases; J trimming: 7 bases; junction bases outside the gene matches: 5. The DNA of the CDR3 is TGTGCCAGCAGTCCACTAGCGGGGGTAAATGAGCAGTTCTTC. Amino acids: CASSPLAGVNEQFF.

The V gene is TRBV5-4, the J gene TRBJ2-6, with D possibly matching TRBD2 (6 bases). V dropped 4 bases and J dropped 0 bases, with 8 bases sitting between them. The CDR3 totals 15 residues. Looked up from germline, CDR1 is SGHNT and CDR2 is YYREEE (reference sequence). For the CDR3, the DNA is TGTGCCAGCAGCGGAGGGTTCTCTGGGGCCAACGTCCTGACTTTC. Encoded protein: CASSGGFSGANVLTF. Full variable domain (remainder filled in from reference TRBV5-4 and TRBJ2-6): ETGVTQSPTHLIKTRGQQVTLRCSSQSGHNTVSWYQQALGQGPQFIFQYYREEENGRGNFPPRFSGLQFPNYSSELNVNALELDDSALYLCASSGGFSGANVLTFGAGSRLTVL.

The genes are TRBV11-2 and TRBJ2-7; TRBD1 aligns across 7 bases. Trimming at V came to 5 bases and at J to 3 bases, leaving 7 bases not matched to a gene. CDR3 length equals 14 residues. CDR1 and CDR2 from the germline V gene are SGHAT and FQNNGV. The CDR3 region has the DNA TGTGCCAGCAGCCCTGAGGACAGGAACTACGAGCAGTACTTC. Translating it yields CASSPEDRNYEQYF. The whole variable domain, filled in from reference TRBV11-2 and TRBJ2-7, reads EAGVAQSPRYKIIEKRQSVAFWCNPISGHATLYWYQQILGQGPKLLIQFQNNGVVDDSQLPKDRFSAERLKGVDSTLKIQPAKLEDSAVYLCASSPEDRNYEQYFGPGTRLTVT.

The rearrangement links TRBV6-5 to TRBJ1-5; D possibly corresponds to TRBD1 (6 bases). The CDR3 sequence is 15 residues long. V was cut by 4 bases and J by 5 bases, with 15 bases left in between. Germline CDR1 reads MNHEY; CDR2 reads SVGAGI. CDR3 nucleotides: TGTGCCAGCAGTTCCATACAGGGTGCATATCAGCCCCAGCATTTT. Its protein is CASSSIQGAYQPQHF.

The rearrangement links TRBV7-8 to TRBJ1-1; D is possibly TRBD1 (6 bases). CDR1 and CDR2 from the germline V gene are SGHVS and FQNEAQ. The CDR3 length is 12 residues. The V end was cut by 3 bases, the J end by 8 bases, with 10 bases between. In DNA form, the CDR3 reads TGTGCCAGCAGCTTGGGGGCGACGGAAGCTTTCTTT. It specifies CASSLGATEAFF.

The chain carries TRBV28 and TRBJ1-6, with D possibly matching TRBD1 (5 bases). Germline V gene lookup returns CDR1 MDHEN and CDR2 SYDVKM. The CDR3 contains 14 residues. V shed 3 bases and J shed 3 bases, with 6 bases lying between them. In DNA form, the CDR3 reads TGTGCCAGCAGTTTGGGGGGCTATAATTCACCCCTCCACTTT. Translated, it gives CASSLGGYNSPLHF.

CDR3 DNA: TGTGCCAGCAGCCCACAGGCCAGGGGTGAAAAACTGTTTTTT. This gives the protein CASSPQARGEKLFF. The chain is built from TRBV14 and TRBJ1-4; D possibly corresponds to TRBD1 (6 bases). In germline, CDR1 is SGHDN, CDR2 FVKESK. The CDR3 has 14 residues. V lost 4 bases to trimming and J lost 7 bases, with 13 bases between them.

V gene TRBV30 combines with J gene TRBJ1-2; no definite D call. Germline CDR1 GTSNPN, CDR2 SVGIG (reference sequence). This CDR3 is built from 12 residues. The germline V and J ends were trimmed by 5 bases and 1 base, with 8 bases remaining between them. CDR3 DNA: TGTGCCTGGGAAACAGATAACTATGGCTACACCTTC. Its translation: CAWETDNYGYTF.

This clone occurred a few times. V is TRBV4-1 and J is TRBJ2-6; 7 bases match TRBD1. V was pared by 3 bases and J by 1 base, with 3 bases of the junction left unmatched. The germline V gene has CDR1 MGHRA and CDR2 YSYEKL. The CDR3 contains 16 residues. The CDR3 loop reads CASSHARGSGANVLTF. The CDR3 nucleotides are TGCGCCAGCAGCCATGCCAGGGGGTCTGGGGCCAACGTCCTGACTTTC.

The chain recombines TRBV19 with TRBJ2-7; 12 bases are shared with TRBD1. In germline, CDR1 is LNHDA, CDR2 SQIVND (reference sequence). The CDR3 is 14 residues long. Trimming cost V 3 bases and J 6 bases; bases outside gene matches: 3. The CDR3 DNA sequence: TGTGCCAGTAGTATGGGACAGGGGGCGAGCGAGCAGTACTTC. Its protein is CASSMGQGASEQYF.

To note about this clone: Different DNA sequences within this sample yield the same CDR3. This chain links TRBV11-2 with TRBJ2-7; D uncertain. Germline V lookup: CDR1 SGHAT, CDR2 FQNNGV. The CDR3 spans 11 residues. Trimming shortened V by 9 bases and J by 1 base, and 7 bases separated the two germline ends. Here the CDR3 DNA reads TGTGCCAGTAGTCCTTCCTACGAGCAGTACTTC. Protein sequence: CASSPSYEQYF. The whole variable domain, remainder taken from reference TRBV11-2 and TRBJ2-7, is EAGVAQSPRYKIIEKRQSVAFWCNPISGHATLYWYQQILGQGPKLLIQFQNNGVVDDSQLPKDRFSAERLKGVDSTLKIQPAKLEDSAVYLCASSPSYEQYFGPGTRLTVT.

This chain connects TRBV7-3 to TRBJ2-2, with D hard to call. CDR3 size: 12 residues. V lost 3 bases to trimming and J lost 6 bases, with 5 bases between them. Germline values: CDR1 SGHTA, CDR2 FQGTGA. CDR3 coding DNA: TGTGCCAGCAGCTTCCCTCCCGGGGAGCTGTTTTTT. Amino acid sequence: CASSFPPGELFF.